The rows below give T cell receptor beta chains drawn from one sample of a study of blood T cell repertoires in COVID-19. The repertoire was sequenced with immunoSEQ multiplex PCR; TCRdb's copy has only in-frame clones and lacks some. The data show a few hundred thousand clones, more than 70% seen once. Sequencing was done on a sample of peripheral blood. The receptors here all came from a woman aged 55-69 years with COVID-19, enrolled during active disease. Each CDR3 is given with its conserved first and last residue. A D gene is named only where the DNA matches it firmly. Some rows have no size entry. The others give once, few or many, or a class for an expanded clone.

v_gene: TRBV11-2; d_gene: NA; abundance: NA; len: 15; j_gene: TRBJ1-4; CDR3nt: TGTGCCAGCAGCCCATCCCAGGGGAGGGATGAAAAACTGTTTTTT; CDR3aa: CASSPSQGRDEKLFF
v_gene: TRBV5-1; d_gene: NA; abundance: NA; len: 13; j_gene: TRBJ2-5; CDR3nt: TGCGCCAGCAGCTTGAACAGGCGGGGGACCCAGTACTTC; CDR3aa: CASSLNRRGTQYF
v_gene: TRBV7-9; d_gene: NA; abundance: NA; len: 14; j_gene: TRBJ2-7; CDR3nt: TGTGCCAGCAGCATGTTGTCCGTAACCTACGAGCAGTACTTC; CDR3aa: CASSMLSVTYEQYF
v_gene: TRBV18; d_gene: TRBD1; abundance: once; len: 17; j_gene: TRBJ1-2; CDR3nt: TGTGCCAGCTCACGCCGACAGGGCGGGTATGGGGAGTATGGCTACACCTTC; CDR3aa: CASSRRQGGYGEYGYTF
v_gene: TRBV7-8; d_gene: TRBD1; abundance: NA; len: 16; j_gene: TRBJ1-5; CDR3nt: TGTGCCAGCAGCTTATTCTCGGGACAGGAAGATCAGCCCCAGCATTTT; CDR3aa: CASSLFSGQEDQPQHF
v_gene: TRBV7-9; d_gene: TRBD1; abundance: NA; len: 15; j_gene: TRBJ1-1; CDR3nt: TGTGCCAGCAGCCCGGTGGGACAGGGAGGGTCTGAAGCTTTCTTT; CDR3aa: CASSPVGQGGSEAFF
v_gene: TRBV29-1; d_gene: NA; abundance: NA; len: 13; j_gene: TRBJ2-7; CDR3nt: TGCAGCGTTGAATCTCCCGGGAGCTACGAGCAGTACTTC; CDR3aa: CSVESPGSYEQYF
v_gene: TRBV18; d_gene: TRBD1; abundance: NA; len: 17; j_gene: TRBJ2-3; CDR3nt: TGTGCCAGCTCACCCGTAACTGCAGGGGGCAGGACAGATACGCAGTATTTT; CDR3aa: CASSPVTAGGRTDTQYF
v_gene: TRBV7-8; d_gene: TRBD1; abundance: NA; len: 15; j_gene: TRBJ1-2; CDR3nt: TGTGCCAGCAGCCCTAGACAGGGAAGGGGCTATGGCTACACCTTC; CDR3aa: CASSPRQGRGYGYTF
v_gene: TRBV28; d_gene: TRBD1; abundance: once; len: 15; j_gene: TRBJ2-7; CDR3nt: TGTGCCAGCAGTCTAAGGGGTCAGGGGGCGGGCGAGCAGTACTTC; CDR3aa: CASSLRGQGAGEQYF
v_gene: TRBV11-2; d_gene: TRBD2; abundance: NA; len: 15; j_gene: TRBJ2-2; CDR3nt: TGTGCCAGCAGCGGGACTAGTGTTCTTGGCGGGGAGCTGTTTTTT; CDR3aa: CASSGTSVLGGELFF
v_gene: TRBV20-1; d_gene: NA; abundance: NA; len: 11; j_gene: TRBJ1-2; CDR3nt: TGCAGTGCCCCTGAGGGGGATGGCTACACCTTC; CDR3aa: CSAPEGDGYTF
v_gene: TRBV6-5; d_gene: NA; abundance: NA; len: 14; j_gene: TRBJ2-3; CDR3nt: TGTGCCAGCAGTTACTCGAGGGGGACAGATACGCAGTATTTT; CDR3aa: CASSYSRGTDTQYF
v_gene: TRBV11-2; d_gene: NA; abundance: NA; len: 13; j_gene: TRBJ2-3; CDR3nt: TGTGCCAGCAGCTTAGATTTCGGAGATACGCAGTATTTT; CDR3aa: CASSLDFGDTQYF
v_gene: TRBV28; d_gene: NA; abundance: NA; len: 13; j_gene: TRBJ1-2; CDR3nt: TGTGCCAGCGACGCGGGGGCGGTCTATGGCTACACCTTC; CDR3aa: CASDAGAVYGYTF
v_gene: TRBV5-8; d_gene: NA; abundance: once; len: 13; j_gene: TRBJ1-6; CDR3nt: TGTGCCAGCAGCCCGGGGTGGGATTCACCCCTCCACTTT; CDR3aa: CASSPGWDSPLHF
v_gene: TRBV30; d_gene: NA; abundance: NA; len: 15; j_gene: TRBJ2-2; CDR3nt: TGTGCCTGGAGTGGTATCGGGGCGGGGACCGGGGAGCTGTTTTTT; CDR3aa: CAWSGIGAGTGELFF
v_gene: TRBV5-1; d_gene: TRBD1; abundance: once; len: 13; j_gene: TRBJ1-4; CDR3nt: TGCGCCAGCAGCCGTGGGGACAGTGAAAAACTGTTTTTT; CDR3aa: CASSRGDSEKLFF
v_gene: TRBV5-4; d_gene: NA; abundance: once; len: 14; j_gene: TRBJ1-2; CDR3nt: TGTGCCAGCAGCCTGGGGCCAGGGGACTATGGCTACACCTTC; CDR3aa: CASSLGPGDYGYTF
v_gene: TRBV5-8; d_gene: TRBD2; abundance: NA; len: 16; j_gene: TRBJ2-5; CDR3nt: TGTGCCAGCAGCTTGGAGGGTTCTAGCGGCCAAGAGACCCAGTACTTC; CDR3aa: CASSLEGSSGQETQYF
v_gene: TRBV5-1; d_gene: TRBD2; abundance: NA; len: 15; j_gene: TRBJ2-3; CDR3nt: TGCGCCAGCAGCCAAAGCGGGGGGGGCACAGATACGCAGTATTTT; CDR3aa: CASSQSGGGTDTQYF
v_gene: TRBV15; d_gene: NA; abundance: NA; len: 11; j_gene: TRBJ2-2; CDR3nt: TGTGCCACCAGTTCAACCGGGGAGCTGTTTTTT; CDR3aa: CATSSTGELFF
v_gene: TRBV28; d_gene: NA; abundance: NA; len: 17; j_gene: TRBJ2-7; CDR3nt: TGTGCCAGCAGTGCCAATAAAGGGACTCTCCAAGGCCACGAGCAGTACTTC; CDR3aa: CASSANKGTLQGHEQYF
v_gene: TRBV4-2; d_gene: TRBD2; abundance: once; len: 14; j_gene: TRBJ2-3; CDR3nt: TGTGCCACTTCGGCTAGCGGAAGCACTAATACGCAGTATTTT; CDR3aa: CATSASGSTNTQYF
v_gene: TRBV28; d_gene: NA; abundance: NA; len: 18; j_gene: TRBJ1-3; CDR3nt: TGTGCCAGCAGTCCCGTCCCCTCCTTTACGGGTTCTGGAAACACCATATATTTT; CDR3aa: CASSPVPSFTGSGNTIYF
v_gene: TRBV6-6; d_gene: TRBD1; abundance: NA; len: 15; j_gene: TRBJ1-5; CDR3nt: TGTGCCAGCAGTTCCTCAGGGGGAGGCAATCAGCCCCAGCATTTT; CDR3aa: CASSSSGGGNQPQHF
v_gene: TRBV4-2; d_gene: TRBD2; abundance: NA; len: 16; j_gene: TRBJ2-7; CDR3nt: TGTGCCAGCAGCCGAGGGACTAGCGGGGGGGCCTACGAGCAGTACTTC; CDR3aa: CASSRGTSGGAYEQYF
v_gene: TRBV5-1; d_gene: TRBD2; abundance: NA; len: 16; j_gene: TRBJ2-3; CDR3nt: TGCGCCAGCAGCTCGGTACTAGCGGCGGACACAGATACGCAGTATTTT; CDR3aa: CASSSVLAADTDTQYF
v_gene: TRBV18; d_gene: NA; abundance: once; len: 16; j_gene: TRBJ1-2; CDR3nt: TGTGCCAGCTCACCCTTTACAGGGTCCGTGGACTATGGCTACACCTTC; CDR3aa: CASSPFTGSVDYGYTF
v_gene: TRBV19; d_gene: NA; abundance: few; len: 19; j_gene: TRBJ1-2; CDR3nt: TGTGCCAGTAGTACGAGAGGTGGCAGTCGGGCGGGGCCGAACTATGGCTACACCTTC; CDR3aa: CASSTRGGSRAGPNYGYTF
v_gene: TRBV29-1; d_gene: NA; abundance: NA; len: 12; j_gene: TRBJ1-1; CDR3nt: TGCAGCGTTGCAGGGGTGGTCACTGAAGCTTTCTTT; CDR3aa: CSVAGVVTEAFF
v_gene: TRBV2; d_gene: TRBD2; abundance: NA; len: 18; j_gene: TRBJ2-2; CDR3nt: TGTGCCAGCAACTACCCGGGACTAGCGGATCCGAACACCGGGGAGCTGTTTTTT; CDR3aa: CASNYPGLADPNTGELFF
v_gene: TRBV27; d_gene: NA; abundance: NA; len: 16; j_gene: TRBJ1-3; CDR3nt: TGTGCCAGCAGTTTATCGAGGCCTGACTCTGGAAACACCATATATTTT; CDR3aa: CASSLSRPDSGNTIYF
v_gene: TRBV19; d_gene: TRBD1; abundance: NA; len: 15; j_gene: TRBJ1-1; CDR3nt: TGTGCCACCTACCCCGACAGGGTTGGGAACACTGAAGCTTTCTTT; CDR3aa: CATYPDRVGNTEAFF
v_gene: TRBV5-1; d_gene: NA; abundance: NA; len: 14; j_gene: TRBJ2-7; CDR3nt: TGCGCCAGCAGCTTGGAGGCCAGGGGCTACGAGCAGTACTTC; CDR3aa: CASSLEARGYEQYF
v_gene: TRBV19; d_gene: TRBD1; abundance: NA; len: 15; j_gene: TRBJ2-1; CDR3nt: TGTGCCAGTAGTCCCGGGACAGGGGGACTTTTTGGGCAGTTCTTC; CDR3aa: CASSPGTGGLFGQFF
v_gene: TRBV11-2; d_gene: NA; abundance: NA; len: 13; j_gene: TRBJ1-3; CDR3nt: TGTGCCAGCAGCTTGGGCGGGTTGAACACCATATATTTT; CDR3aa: CASSLGGLNTIYF
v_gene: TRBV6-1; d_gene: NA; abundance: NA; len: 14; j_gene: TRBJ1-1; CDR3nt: TGTGCCAGCAGTGAAGGCAACTATCGTACTGAAGCTTTCTTT; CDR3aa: CASSEGNYRTEAFF
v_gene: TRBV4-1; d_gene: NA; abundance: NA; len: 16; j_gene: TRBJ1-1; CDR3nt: TGCGCCAGCAGCCTTAACACAGCAGCAGGGTCACCTGAAGCTTTCTTT; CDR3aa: CASSLNTAAGSPEAFF